The 22 T cell receptor beta chains reported below all come from one sample, sequenced in a study of blood T cells in healthy people across ages. A sample-barcoded 5' primer and a J-beta primer mix were used in a second PCR of about 7 to 12 cycles. TCRdb passed the 5' RACE reads through MiXCR, listing each CDR3 protein once. Counted here are around 1,600,000 distinct CDR3 sequences, roughly 43% occurring once; the ten biggest clones make up around 4%. Sequencing was performed on blood. The receptors originated from a woman aged 18-29 years in good health.

V and J are TRBV12-3 or TRBV12-4 and TRBJ2-1, with D unresolved. V lost 1 base to trimming and J lost 6 bases, with 10 bases between them. CDR3 length: 14 amino acids. CDR3 coding DNA: TGTGCCAGCAGTTTAGGGTACGACCTCAATGAGCAGTTCTTC. Its protein product is CASSLGYDLNEQFF.

Concerning this clonotype itself: A much more abundant neighbour one base away suggests this may be a read error. This chain uses TRBV7-2 with TRBJ2-1; no clear D. This CDR3 has 15 amino acids. Between the trimmed V and J ends, which lost 3 bases and 0 bases, there was a span of 9 bases. Germline assignment: CDR1 SGHTA and CDR2 FQGNSA. The CDR3 bases are TGTGCCAGCAGCTTTGACTTTAGCTCCTACAATGAGCAGTTCTTC. Its translation is CASSFDFSSYNEQFF.

This chain links TRBV7-2 with TRBJ2-3; maybe TRBD2 (6 bases). This CDR3 spans 15 amino acids. V was pared by 7 bases and J by 4 bases, with 18 bases between. CDR1 SGHTA and CDR2 FQGNSA come from the germline V gene. CDR3 sequence: CASTRGGEEADTQYF. The CDR3 region has the DNA TGTGCCAGCACTCGTGGCGGGGAGGAGGCAGATACGCAGTATTTT.

The table lists this clonotype with many counts. V gene TRBV6-5 combines with J gene TRBJ2-7; tentative D call: TRBD2 (5 bases). Deletions cut 0 bases from V and 5 bases from J, with 17 bases between. Per the germline V gene, CDR1 is MNHEY and CDR2 is SVGAGI. The CDR3 has 16 residues. The CDR3 sequence: CASSYSGWRPLDEQYF. CDR3 sequence (DNA): TGTGCCAGCAGTTACTCGGGGTGGCGGCCACTAGACGAGCAGTACTTC.

The rearrangement uses TRBV7-2 and TRBJ2-5; D unresolved. The DNA end is a closer match to TRBJ2-7, so the J assignment may be wrong. Germline V CDR1 and CDR2: SGHTA, FQGNSA. This CDR3 has 13 residues. Here the CDR3 DNA reads TGTGCCAGCAGCTTAGCGAGTGGAGACGAGCAGTACTTC. Translated, it gives CASSLASGDEQYF.

The chain couples TRBV20-1 to TRBJ2-3; maybe TRBD1 (6 bases). The CDR3 runs to 16 residues. V was pared by 4 bases and J by 3 bases, with 20 bases between. The V gene's germline CDR1 is DFQATT and CDR2 SNEGSKA (reference sequence). CDR3 in DNA: TGCAGTGCTAAAAGAGTTGGGACAACAAGAACAGATACGCAGTATTTT. This sequence encodes CSAKRVGTTRTDTQYF.

This clonotype was found a few times. V is TRBV28 and J is TRBJ2-1; D is possibly TRBD1 (6 bases). The germline CDR1 and CDR2 sequences are MDHEN and SYDVKM. This CDR3 comprises 13 residues. V was pared by 3 bases and J by 6 bases, with 9 bases between. In nucleotides, the CDR3 is TGTGCCAGCAGTTTCGCAGGGGTCAATGAGCAGTTCTTC. This encodes CASSFAGVNEQFF.

Comments on this clonotype: This may be a read error, as it is one base from a much larger clone. The chain links TRBV27 to TRBJ1-5; unclear D gene. Germline values: CDR1 MNHEY, CDR2 SMNVEV (reference sequence). Trimming stripped 1 base from V and 9 bases from J, with 16 bases between. The CDR3 extends over 15 amino acids. CDR3 nucleotide sequence: TGTGCCAGCAGTTTATACATGGGGATCTGGCGGCCCCAGCATTTT. Its protein is CASSLYMGIWRPQHF.

The chain couples TRBV29-1 to TRBJ2-7, with TRBD2 matching 9 bases. The CDR3 has 14 amino acids. Trimming cost V 2 bases and J 4 bases; bases outside gene matches: 6. Germline V gene sequence: CDR1 SQVTM, CDR2 ANQGSEA. CDR3 region: CSVEKGAGGYEQYF. The CDR3 region has the DNA TGCAGCGTTGAAAAAGGAGCGGGGGGATACGAGCAGTACTTC.

V is TRBV4-3 and J is TRBJ2-1, with 8 bases aligning to TRBD2. Germline CDR1 reads LGHNA; CDR2 reads YSLEER. This CDR3 is 16 amino acids long. Germline trimming cut 2 bases from V and 3 bases from J; bases unmatched to any gene: 6. CDR3 sequence (DNA): TGCGCCAGCAGCCAAAGAGGTAGCGGGGACTACAATGAGCAGTTCTTC. This codes for CASSQRGSGDYNEQFF.

This clonotype was found many times. V gene TRBV10-3 combines with J gene TRBJ2-3; 12 nucleotides line up with TRBD2. Losses at the gene ends were 6 bases for V and 6 bases for J; bases not matched to a gene: 10. CDR3 length: 16 residues. Germline loops: CDR1 ENHRY, CDR2 SYGVKD. CDR3 nucleotide sequence: TGTGCCATCAGCTCCCCGACTAGCGGGAGCGCCGATACGCAGTATTTT. Amino acid sequence: CAISSPTSGSADTQYF.

This clonotype was picked up a small number of times. This chain uses TRBV10-3 with TRBJ1-2, with D unclear. Trimming removed 4 bases from V and 5 bases from J, with 11 bases in between. The CDR3 totals 13 residues. CDR1 is ENHRY, CDR2 SYGVKD, per germline. The CDR3 reads CAISGKGWYGYTF. The CDR3, as DNA: TGTGCCATCAGTGGAAAGGGTTGGTATGGCTACACCTTC.

In the case of this clonotype: This could be a read error, since a much larger clone is one nucleotide away. The rearrangement uses TRBV20-1 and TRBJ1-2; D is unclear. V was pared by 3 bases and J by 7 bases, with 12 bases between. Germline V gives CDR1 DFQATT, CDR2 SNEGSKA (reference sequence). The CDR3 spans 12 residues. The CDR3, as DNA: TGCAGTGCTAGGGGTATGGGTCCTGGCTACACCTTC. Encoded protein: CSARGMGPGYTF.

This clonotype was seen a handful of times. The V gene is TRBV12-3 or TRBV12-4, the J gene TRBJ1-2; TRBD1 matches 11 bases. The trim removed 5 bases at V and 7 bases at J, leaving 9 bases unmatched. This CDR3 spans 15 amino acids. DNA for the CDR3: TGTGCCAGCAGTCTCCGGGACAGGGGGAAAGTTGGCTACACCTTC. Encoded protein: CASSLRDRGKVGYTF.

The CDR3 reads CASSGGVGGISNQPQHF. The CDR3 DNA reads TGTGCCAGCAGTGGTGGGGTCGGCGGGATAAGCAATCAGCCCCAGCATTTT. The V and J genes are TRBV12-3 or TRBV12-4 and TRBJ1-5; no reliable D call. CDR3 length: 17 residues. V was clipped by 5 bases and J by 1 base, with 18 bases between them.

This clonotype was observed a few times. V gene TRBV12-3 or TRBV12-4 combines with J gene TRBJ2-3, with a weak D call TRBD1 (6 bases). Trimming left V 6 bases short and J 8 bases short, with 18 bases between. The CDR3 has 14 amino acids. The chain's CDR3 is CASSQTDPRGTQYF. CDR3 nucleotides: TGTGCCAGCAGCCAGACCGACCCCAGGGGTACGCAGTATTTT.

This clonotype was counted a few times. This chain uses TRBV20-1 with TRBJ1-4, with a tentative D call TRBD1 (5 bases). V dropped 0 bases and J dropped 6 bases, with 14 bases sitting between them. CDR1 is DFQATT and CDR2 is SNEGSKA in the germline V gene (reference sequence). The CDR3 totals 15 residues. CDR3 protein: CSARDSGPTDEKLFF. CDR3 sequence (DNA): TGCAGTGCTAGAGATTCGGGACCGACAGATGAAAAACTGTTTTTT.

This clonotype was found a few times. The chain joins TRBV6-1 to TRBJ2-4; perhaps D is TRBD1 or TRBD2 (5 bases each). The closer fit of TRBJ2-7 to the DNA end suggests the J call may be wrong. The length of the CDR3 is 12 residues. Germline-derived CDR1 and CDR2 are MNHNS and SASEGT. The CDR3 bases are TGTGCCAGCACCCAGCGGACATACGAGCAGTACTTC. This gives the protein CASTQRTYEQYF.

This clonotype was seen more than once but under ten times. The CDR3 loop is CASSHQGWDLFF. Written as DNA, the CDR3 is TGCGCCAGCAGCCACCAAGGCTGGGATCTGTTTTTT. This chain connects TRBV4-3 to TRBJ1-4; D gene unclear. Germline assignment: CDR1 LGHNA and CDR2 YSLEER. The CDR3 length is 12 residues. The V gene lost 3 bases and the J gene lost 14 bases, with 13 bases spanning the gap.

This clonotype was recorded at least ten times. The chain recombines TRBV6-2 or TRBV6-3 with TRBJ2-5; TRBD1 might be the D (6 bases). The ends were cut back, 5 bases at V and 11 bases at J, with 18 bases in the middle. This CDR3 has 13 amino acids. Germline V gene data show CDR1 as MNHEY and CDR2 as SVGEGT. CDR3 coding DNA: TGTGCCAGCAGTCCACAGGGTGGAAATGAGCAGTACTTC. Its translation: CASSPQGGNEQYF.

The J gene is TRBJ2-1, the V gene TRBV29-1; TRBD2 matches 15 bases. Matching the DNA end better, TRBJ2-7 makes the J call doubtful. Germline V CDR1 and CDR2: SQVTM, ANQGSEA. CDR3 length equals 15 residues. CDR3 amino acids: CSVLGTSGGYNEQYF. CDR3 DNA: TGCAGCGTTCTAGGGACTAGCGGGGGGTACAATGAGCAGTACTTC.

The rearrangement uses TRBV20-1 and TRBJ1-5; the D is unclear. From germline, CDR1 is DFQATT and CDR2 SNEGSKA (reference sequence). The CDR3 has 13 amino acids. The V gene lost 4 bases and the J gene lost 2 bases, with 9 bases spanning the gap. CDR3: CSAKLTGNQPQHF. The DNA of the CDR3 is TGCAGTGCTAAGTTGACGGGCAATCAGCCCCAGCATTTT.